The present T cell receptor beta chain was sequenced within a study of T cell repertoires in cytomegalovirus infection (dated by TCRdb to between 2018 and 2020). Background for the entire study: Alongside well-studied HLA-B-restricted epitopes, the peptide stimulations were aimed at recently identified HLA-C-restricted CMV epitopes, whose presentation resists viral immunomodulation. Donor HLA type was relevant to the analysis, because carriage of CMV infection together with the matching HLA type was indicated by public TCR beta signatures.

The instrument was an Illumina HiSeq 1500. TCRdb handled the public reads itself, with Q25 trimming in fastp and clone calling in MiXCR, and kept productive beta chains. Records with the same CDR3 protein are collapsed into one entry carrying the most frequent genes and DNA. The sample records approximately 730,000 distinct CDR3 sequences, 30% to 40% of which are singletons. 18% of the sample goes to the ten largest clones. For this clonotype: Its antigen is not yet known. The junction and the germline gene differ at one end; a read error may be behind it.

The treatment or condition label for this specimen denotes: in vitro stimulation with specific CMV peptide epitopes to enrich CMV-specific T cells. General study outcomes and caveats: In both this cohort and an independent cohort of 352 donors, the cumulative frequency of public TCR beta family members distinguished carriers of CMV infection plus the relevant HLA type. In the ex vivo response, HLA-C-restricted CMV-specific TCR beta clonotypes were dominant, and in two of eight donors the single most frequent clonotype came from this HLA-C-restricted group.

Measured from the cysteine to the phenylalanine, the CDR3 is 14 residues long. Here the CDR3 DNA is all that survives: 42 bases in frame from base 1. The source of this sequence is a human donor in good health (CMV status not recorded). Some clones in this sample may be carry-over from other donors' samples. The rearranged chain carries TRBV12-3 or TRBV12-4 and TRBJ1-2; the D gene is perhaps TRBD1, on 5 matching bases. The sequences come from cultured PBMCs, collected from culture after CMV antigen stimulation. The CDR3 protein sequence reads: CASSLVPGNYGYTF. The nucleotide sequence is given as TGTGCCAGCAGCTTAGTTCCAGGGAACTATGGCTACACCTTC.